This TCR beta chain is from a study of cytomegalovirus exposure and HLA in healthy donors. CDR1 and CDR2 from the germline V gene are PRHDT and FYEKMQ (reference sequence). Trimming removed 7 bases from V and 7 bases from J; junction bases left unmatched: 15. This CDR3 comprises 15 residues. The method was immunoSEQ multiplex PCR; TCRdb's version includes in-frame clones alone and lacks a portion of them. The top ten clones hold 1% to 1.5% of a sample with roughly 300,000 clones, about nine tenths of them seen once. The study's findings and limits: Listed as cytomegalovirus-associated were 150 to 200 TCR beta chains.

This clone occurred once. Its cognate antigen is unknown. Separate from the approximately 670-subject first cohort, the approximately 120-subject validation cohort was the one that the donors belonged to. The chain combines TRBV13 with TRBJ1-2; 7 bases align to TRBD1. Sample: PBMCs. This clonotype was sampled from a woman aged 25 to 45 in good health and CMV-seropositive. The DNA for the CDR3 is TGTGCCAGCATTCGCGTGTCCGGGACAGTCGGTGGCTACACCTTC. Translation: CASIRVSGTVGGYTF.